The 5 T cell receptor beta chains below were found in one sample sequenced in a study of OX40 agonist ivuxolimab in advanced cancers. The protocol was immunoSEQ multiplex PCR, while the TCRdb copy is restricted to in-frame clones and leaves out a portion. Of around 100,000 clones in the sample, around 90% were seen once. The sequences come from CD4+ or CD8+ T cells sorted from blood, collected in a trial of the OX40 agonist ivuxolimab. Every receptor here comes from an adult with an advanced solid tumor such as melanoma, head and neck, liver or kidney cancer.

This CDR3 reads CASSVQSSYNEQFF. The CDR3 DNA is TGTGCCAGCAGTGTACAGAGCTCCTACAATGAGCAGTTCTTC. This sequence joins TRBV6-5 and TRBJ2-1; D gene ambiguous. Germline V lookup: CDR1 MNHEY, CDR2 SVGAGI. The V end lost 5 bases, the J end lost 0 bases, and 8 bases lay between the germline ends. There are 14 residues in the CDR3.

The genes are TRBV15 and TRBJ1-6; maybe TRBD1 (5 bases). This CDR3 is built from 16 residues. Germline CDR1 LNHNV, CDR2 YYDKDF (reference sequence). Deletions cut 2 bases from V and 5 bases from J, with 13 bases between. As DNA, the CDR3 is TGTGCCACCAGCAGAAACCTAGGGGAAGATAATTCACCCCTCCACTTT. Its protein product is CATSRNLGEDNSPLHF.

The chain joins TRBV15 to TRBJ2-7; TRBD1 or TRBD2 may be the D gene (5 bases each). The CDR3 is 14 residues long. Deletions cut 4 bases from V and 0 bases from J, with 10 bases between. CDR1 and CDR2 (germline): LNHNV, YYDKDF (reference sequence). The CDR3 coding sequence is TGTGCCACCAGCAAGTCTGGGGGCTCCTACGAGCAGTACTTC. This translates into CATSKSGGSYEQYF.

V gene TRBV2 combines with J gene TRBJ1-4; the D gene is possibly TRBD1 (5 bases). The V and J ends lost 7 bases and 0 bases respectively, with 15 bases between them. Germline V CDR1 and CDR2: SNHLY, FYNNEI. The CDR3 length is 16 residues. The CDR3 DNA reads TGTGCCAGCATGAAGAGACAGTCTGCAACTAATGAAAAACTGTTTTTT. Its translation: CASMKRQSATNEKLFF.

This clone has more than one count but fewer than ten. The chain is built from TRBV5-8 and TRBJ1-2, with unresolved D. The germline CDR1 and CDR2 sequences are SGHTS and YDEGEE. The CDR3 is 14 residues long. V lost 3 bases to trimming and J lost 6 bases, with 15 bases between them. DNA for the CDR3: TGTGCCAGCAGCTGGTCAGGATATACAGATGGCTACACCTTC. This encodes CASSWSGYTDGYTF. Full variable domain (remainder filled in from reference TRBV5-8 and TRBJ1-2): EAGVTQSPTHLIKTRGQQATLRCSPISGHTSVYWYQQALGLGLQFLLWYDEGEERNRGNFPPRFSGRQFPNYSSELNVNALELEDSALYLCASSWSGYTDGYTFGSGTRLTVV.